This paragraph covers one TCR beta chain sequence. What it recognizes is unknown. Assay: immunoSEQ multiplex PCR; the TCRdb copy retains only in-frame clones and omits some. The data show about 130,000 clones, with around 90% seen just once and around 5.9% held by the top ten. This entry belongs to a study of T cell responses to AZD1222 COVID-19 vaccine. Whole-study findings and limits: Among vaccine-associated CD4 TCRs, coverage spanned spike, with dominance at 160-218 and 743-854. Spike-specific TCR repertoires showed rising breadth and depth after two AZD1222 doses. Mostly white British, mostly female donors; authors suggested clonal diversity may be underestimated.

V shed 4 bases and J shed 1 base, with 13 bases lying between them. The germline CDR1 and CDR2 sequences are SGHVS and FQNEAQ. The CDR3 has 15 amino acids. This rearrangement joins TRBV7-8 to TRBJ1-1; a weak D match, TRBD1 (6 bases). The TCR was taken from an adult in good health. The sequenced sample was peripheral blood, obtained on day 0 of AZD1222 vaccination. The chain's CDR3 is CASSSPRGGNTEAFF. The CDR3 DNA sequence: TGTGCCAGCAGCTCCCCTAGGGGGGGGAACACTGAAGCTTTCTTT.